This TCR beta chain derives from a study of blood T cell repertoires in COVID-19 (dated by TCRdb to 2018 to 2021). Context from the whole study: Samples from collaborators originated in the United States, Italy and Spain and spanned both the acute and convalescent phases of COVID-19. A freely available public database, intended as a resource for researchers studying the immune response to SARS-CoV-2, is where the repertoires were released. Where available, HLA class I and class II types were taken from metadata supplied by the sample provider and were not determined by assay-based typing. The samples were drawn from two sources: the first 160 participants of the ongoing ImmuneRACE study, and some 1,300 subjects contributed by 6 global collaborators. Nearly every sample came with metadata listing a de-identified subject ID, COVID-19 status, age in years and sex. The material from the prospective study consisted of cDNA or gDNA derived from T cells, B-cell-depleted T cells, or PBMCs. The dataset comprised deeply sampled blood TCRbeta repertoires from subjects exposed to, actively infected with, or recovered from COVID-19.

TCRbeta CDR3 regions were amplified from genomic DNA by means of the immunoSEQ Assay, a bias-controlled multiplex PCR. Regarding the original processing steps: The number of nucleated cells in each sample was estimated by amplification of reference gene primers within the assay. Sequence reads were collapsed and filtered to measure the absolute abundance of every unique TCRbeta CDR3 rearrangement. For each sample, productive Simpson clonality was calculated as the square root of Simpson's diversity index across productive rearrangements. The table comes from immuneACCESS by way of TCRdb, which keeps in-frame sequences with V and J called. Part of the clones is missing from these tables; in studies checked, under half for an unresolved V gene and the rest for unknown reasons. V, J and clone size were drawn from that table, and D and trimming were deduced from the DNA. For this sample there are about 78,000 clones; 80% to 85% appear just once. The top ten constitute 3.5% to 4% of the sample.

Overall study outcomes, separate from this receptor: The amount of clinical and demographic metadata varied by source and participant and was provided uncurated.

Whole blood was collected in K2EDTA tubes by collaborating institutions according to the institutions' own protocols. For TCRbeta analysis, collaborator samples were shipped as frozen whole blood, as isolated PBMCs, or as DNA extracted from either sample type. V and J are truncated by 9 bases and 2 bases respectively, leaving an intervening sequence of 11 bases. Reading from cysteine to phenylalanine, the CDR3 counts 13 amino acids. Only the CDR3 DNA is retained, 39 bases long and in frame from the first base. The germline V gene supplies CDR1 SGHVS and CDR2 FNYEAQ. A word on this clone: This clone's antigen is unknown. No base-level quality is on record; no much larger clone is a single base apart.

The clonotype originates from a man in his fifties or sixties with acute or convalescent COVID-19. The chain uses TRBV7-6 and TRBJ1-5; perhaps TRBD1 is the D gene, with 6 bases matching. The sequencing sample was made of peripheral blood. The nucleotides are TGTGCCAGTGCGGGGGGCGGCAATCAGCCCCAGCATTTT. It codes for CASAGGGNQPQHF.